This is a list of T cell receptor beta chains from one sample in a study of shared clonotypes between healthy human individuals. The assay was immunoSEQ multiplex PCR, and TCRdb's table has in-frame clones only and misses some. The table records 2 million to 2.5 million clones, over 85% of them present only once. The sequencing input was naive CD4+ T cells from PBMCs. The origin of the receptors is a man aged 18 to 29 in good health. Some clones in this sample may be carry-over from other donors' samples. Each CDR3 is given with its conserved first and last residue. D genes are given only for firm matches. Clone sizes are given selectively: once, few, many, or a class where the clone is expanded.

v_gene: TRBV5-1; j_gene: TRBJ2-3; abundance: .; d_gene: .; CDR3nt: TGCGCCAGCAGCAGGCGCGTTAGGGCCCCAGATACGCAGTATTTT; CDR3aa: CASSRRVRAPDTQYF
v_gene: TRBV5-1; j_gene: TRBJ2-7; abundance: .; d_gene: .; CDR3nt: TGCGCCAGCAGCTTTCGTGGGGGGACAGACTACGAGCAGTACTTC; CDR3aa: CASSFRGGTDYEQYF
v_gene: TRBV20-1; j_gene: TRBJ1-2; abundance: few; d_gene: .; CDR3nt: TGCAGTGCTGGCGACAGATTTGGCTACACCTTC; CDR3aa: CSAGDRFGYTF
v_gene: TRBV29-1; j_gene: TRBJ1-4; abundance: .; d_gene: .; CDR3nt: TGCAGCGTTGAGCCAGGTTCAGGGGAAAAACTGTTTTTT; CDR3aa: CSVEPGSGEKLFF
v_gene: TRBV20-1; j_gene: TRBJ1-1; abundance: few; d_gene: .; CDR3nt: TGCAGTGCTACCCAGGGCAAAGCTTTCTTT; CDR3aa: CSATQGKAFF
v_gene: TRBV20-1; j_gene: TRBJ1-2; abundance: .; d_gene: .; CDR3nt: TGCAGTGCTAGCGGCGGGGGCGGCTACACCTTC; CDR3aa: CSASGGGGYTF
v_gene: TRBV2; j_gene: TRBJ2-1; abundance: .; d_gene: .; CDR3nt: TGTGCCAGCAGCCTAGAGGAAGAAAATGAGCAGTTCTTC; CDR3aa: CASSLEEENEQFF
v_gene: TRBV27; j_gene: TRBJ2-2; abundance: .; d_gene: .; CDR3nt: TGTGCCAGCAGCCGAAACGCAGACACCGGGGAGCTGTTTTTT; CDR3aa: CASSRNADTGELFF
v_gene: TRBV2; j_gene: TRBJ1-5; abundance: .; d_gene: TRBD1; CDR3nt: TGTGCCAGCAGTGGGGACAGGTCAGAAGAACAGCCCCAGCATTTT; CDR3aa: CASSGDRSEEQPQHF
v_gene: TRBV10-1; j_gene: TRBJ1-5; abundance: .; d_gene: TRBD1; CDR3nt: TGCGCCAGCAGCGATCTAGACAGGGGGTTACAGCCCCAGCATTTT; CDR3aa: CASSDLDRGLQPQHF
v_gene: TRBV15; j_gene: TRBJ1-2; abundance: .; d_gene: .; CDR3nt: TGTGCCACCAGCAGAGTGGCGACGGCGGGGGGCTACACCTTC; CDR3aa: CATSRVATAGGYTF
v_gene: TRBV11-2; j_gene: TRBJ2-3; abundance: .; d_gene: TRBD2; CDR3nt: TGTGCCAGCAGCTTCGGACTAGCGGGACTCACAGATACGCAGTATTTT; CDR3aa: CASSFGLAGLTDTQYF
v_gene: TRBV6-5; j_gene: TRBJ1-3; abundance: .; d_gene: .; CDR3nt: TGTGCCAGCAGTTACTCTCGGAATCCAGGAAACACCATATATTTT; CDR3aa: CASSYSRNPGNTIYF
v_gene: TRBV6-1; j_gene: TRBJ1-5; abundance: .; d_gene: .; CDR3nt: TGTGCCAGCAGTGGTCTCGGACAGCCCCAGCATTTT; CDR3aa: CASSGLGQPQHF
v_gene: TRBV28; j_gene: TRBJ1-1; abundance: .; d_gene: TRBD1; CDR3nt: TGTGCCGTTTTCCGGACAGGAGGGACTGAAGCTTTCTTT; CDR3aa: CAVFRTGGTEAFF
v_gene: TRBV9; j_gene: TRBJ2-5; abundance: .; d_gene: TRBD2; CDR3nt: TGTGCCAGCAGCGTAGGACTAGCGGCTTCAGCGAAAGAGACCCAGTACTTC; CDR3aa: CASSVGLAASAKETQYF
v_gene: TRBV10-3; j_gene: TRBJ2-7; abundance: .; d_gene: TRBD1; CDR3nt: TGTGCCATCAAAGAGACAGGGGGAACTTACGAGCAGTACTTC; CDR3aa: CAIKETGGTYEQYF
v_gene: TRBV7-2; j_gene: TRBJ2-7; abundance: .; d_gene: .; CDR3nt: TGTGCCAGCAGCTTAAGGTACGAGCAGTACTTC; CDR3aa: CASSLRYEQYF
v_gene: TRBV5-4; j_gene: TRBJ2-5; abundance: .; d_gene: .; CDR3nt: TGTGCCAGCAGCTTGGTCCCGGGAGCAGAGACCCAGTACTTC; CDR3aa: CASSLVPGAETQYF
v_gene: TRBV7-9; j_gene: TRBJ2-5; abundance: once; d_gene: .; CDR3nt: TGTGCCAGCAGCTTACGGTCGGGAGCGGGTGAGACCCAGTACTTC; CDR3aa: CASSLRSGAGETQYF
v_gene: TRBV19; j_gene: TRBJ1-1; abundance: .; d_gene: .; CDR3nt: TGTGCCAGTAAACCCCCGTACACTGAAGCTTTCTTT; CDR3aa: CASKPPYTEAFF
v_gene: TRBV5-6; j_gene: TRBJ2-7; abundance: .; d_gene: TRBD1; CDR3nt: TGTGCCAGCACCCCCTTTGGACAGGGGTCCTACGAGCAGTACTTC; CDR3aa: CASTPFGQGSYEQYF
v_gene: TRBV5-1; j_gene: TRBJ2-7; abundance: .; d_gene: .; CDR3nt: TGCGCCAGCAGCTTGGCTTCGGGCGCAACGGGGTCCGAGCAGTACTTC; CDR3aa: CASSLASGATGSEQYF
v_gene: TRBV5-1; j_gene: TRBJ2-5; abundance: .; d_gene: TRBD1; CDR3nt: TGCGCCAGCAGCTTGAGCAGGGGGCCCCAAGAGACCCAGTACTTC; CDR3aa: CASSLSRGPQETQYF
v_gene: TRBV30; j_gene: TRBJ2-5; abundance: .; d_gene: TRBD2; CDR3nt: TGTGCCTGGAGTGTACGGGGGGGGTTTTTTGACCAGTACTTC; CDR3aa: CAWSVRGGFFDQYF
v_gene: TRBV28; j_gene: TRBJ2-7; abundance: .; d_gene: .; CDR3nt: TGTGCCAGCAGTTTAACTGGTGGGCAGTACTTC; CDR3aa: CASSLTGGQYF
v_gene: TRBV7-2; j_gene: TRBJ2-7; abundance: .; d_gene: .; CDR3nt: TGTGCCAGCAGCTTAGCGGAGGGGACCTACGAGCAGTACTTC; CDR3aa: CASSLAEGTYEQYF
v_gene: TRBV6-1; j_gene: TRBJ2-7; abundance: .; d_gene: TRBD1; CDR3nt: TGTGCCAGCAGCGCCAACAGGGGTTACGAGCAGTACTTC; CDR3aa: CASSANRGYEQYF
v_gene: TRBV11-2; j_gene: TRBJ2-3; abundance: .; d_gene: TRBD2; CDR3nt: TGTGCCAGCAGCTTACTGGCGGGAGGGCCGGATACGCAGTATTTT; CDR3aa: CASSLLAGGPDTQYF
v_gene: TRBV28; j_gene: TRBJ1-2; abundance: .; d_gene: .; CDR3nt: TGTGCCAGCACGGGGGCGGCGAACTATGGCTACACCTTC; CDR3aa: CASTGAANYGYTF
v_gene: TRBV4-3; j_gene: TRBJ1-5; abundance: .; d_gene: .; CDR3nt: TGCGCCAGCAGCCAAGATTTGGGTCAGCCCCAGCATTTT; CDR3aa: CASSQDLGQPQHF
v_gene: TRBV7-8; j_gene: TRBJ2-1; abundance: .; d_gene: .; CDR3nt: TGTGCCAGCAGGCCGAACCGGGACCTAACTAACAATGAGCAGTTCTTC; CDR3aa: CASRPNRDLTNNEQFF
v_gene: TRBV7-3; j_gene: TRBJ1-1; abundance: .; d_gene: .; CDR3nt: TGTGCCAGCAGCCTCGGGACTGAAGCTTTCTTT; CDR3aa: CASSLGTEAFF
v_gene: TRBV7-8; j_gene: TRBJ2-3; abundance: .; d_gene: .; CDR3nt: TGTGCCAGCAGCACCGCAGGGGAACGGAATACGCAGTATTTT; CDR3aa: CASSTAGERNTQYF
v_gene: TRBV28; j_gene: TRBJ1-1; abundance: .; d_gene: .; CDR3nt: TGTGCCAGCAGTTTGCAGGGGTTTGTAACTGAAGCTTTCTTT; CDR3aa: CASSLQGFVTEAFF
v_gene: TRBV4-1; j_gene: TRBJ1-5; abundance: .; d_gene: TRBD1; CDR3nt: TGCGCCAGCAGCCAACCGTACAGGGGCCGCCGCCATCAGCCCCAGCATTTT; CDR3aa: CASSQPYRGRRHQPQHF
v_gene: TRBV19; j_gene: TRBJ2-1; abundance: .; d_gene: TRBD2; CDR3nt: TGTGCCAGTAGTATAGATAGGCAGGCTAGCGGATCTCGAGAGCAGTTCTTC; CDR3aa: CASSIDRQASGSREQFF
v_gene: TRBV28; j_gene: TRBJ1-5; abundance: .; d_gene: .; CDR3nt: TGTGCCACCGGGAGGTTGGATCAGCCCCAGCATTTT; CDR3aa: CATGRLDQPQHF
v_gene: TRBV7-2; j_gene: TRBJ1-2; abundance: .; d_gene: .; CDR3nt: TGTGCCAGCAGTCCCCCGGGACAAAGGTTTGGCTACACCTTC; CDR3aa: CASSPPGQRFGYTF
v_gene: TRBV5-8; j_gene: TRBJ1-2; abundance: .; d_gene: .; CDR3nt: TGTGCCAGCAGCCTTAGGGCAGGGAAGAACTATGGCTACACCTTC; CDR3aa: CASSLRAGKNYGYTF
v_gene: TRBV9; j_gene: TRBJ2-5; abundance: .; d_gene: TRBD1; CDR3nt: TGTGCCAGCAGCCCCCCCCAGGGGACAGGGCCTGACGGGACCCAGTACTTC; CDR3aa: CASSPPQGTGPDGTQYF
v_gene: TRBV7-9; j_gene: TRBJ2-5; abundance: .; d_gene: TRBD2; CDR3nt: TGTGCCTCCCAGACTAGCGGGAAAGAGACCCAGTACTTC; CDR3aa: CASQTSGKETQYF
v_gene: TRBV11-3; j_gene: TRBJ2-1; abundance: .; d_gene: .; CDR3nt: TGTGCCAGCAGCTTACGTAGGGGCTACAATGAGCAGTTCTTC; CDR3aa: CASSLRRGYNEQFF
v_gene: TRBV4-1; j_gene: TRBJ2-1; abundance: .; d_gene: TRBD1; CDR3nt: TGCGCCAGCAGCCCTCGGGGACAGGGGCCTTACAATGAGCAGTTCTTC; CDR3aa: CASSPRGQGPYNEQFF
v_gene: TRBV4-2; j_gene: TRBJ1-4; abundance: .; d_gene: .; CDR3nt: TGTGCCAGCAGCCAAGAACGGGGGCGGCGGGAAAAACTGTTTTTT; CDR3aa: CASSQERGRREKLFF
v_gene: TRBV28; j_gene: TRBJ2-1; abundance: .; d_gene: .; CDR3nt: TGTGCCAGCACCCTTAGCGGATCGTTCTCCTACAATGAGCAGTTCTTC; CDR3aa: CASTLSGSFSYNEQFF
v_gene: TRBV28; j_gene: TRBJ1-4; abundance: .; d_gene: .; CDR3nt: TGTGCCAGCAGTTTAAAATTCCACAGGGTTGCTAATGAAAAACTGTTTTTT; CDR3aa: CASSLKFHRVANEKLFF